This T cell receptor beta chain was profiled in a study of CD8 T cells in Susac syndrome. When the RNA was reverse transcribed, random hexamers were used with an input of 0.5 to 1 ug. The method of amplification for TCR beta CDR3 was immunoSEQ multiplex PCR, covering 54 Vbeta and 13 Jbeta. TCRdb used MiXCR to reprocess the immunoSEQ multiplex PCR reads, holding one entry per CDR3 protein. The sample consists of about 400,000 distinct CDR3 sequences, approximately 89% of them appearing once. TCR beta sequencing covered blood CD8+ and CD4+ T cells. Treatment-naive patients with stable or active relapsing-remitting disease were the multiple sclerosis controls. Isolation of CD8+ and CD4+ T cells was performed negatively, whereas enrichment of TEMRA cells was done by FACS. Sequencing input: CD8+ T cells from PBMCs. This TCR came from a human donor with multiple sclerosis.

As DNA, the CDR3 is TGTGCCAGCAGTTGGGCAGGAGCCCCCGCTACTTGGTTCGAGCAGTACTTC. Protein product: CASSWAGAPATWFEQYF. This chain uses TRBV27 with TRBJ2-7; D gene unclear. Germline loops: CDR1 MNHEY, CDR2 SMNVEV (reference sequence). The length of the CDR3 is 17 residues. V lost 4 bases and J 6 bases, leaving 25 bases between the germline ends.